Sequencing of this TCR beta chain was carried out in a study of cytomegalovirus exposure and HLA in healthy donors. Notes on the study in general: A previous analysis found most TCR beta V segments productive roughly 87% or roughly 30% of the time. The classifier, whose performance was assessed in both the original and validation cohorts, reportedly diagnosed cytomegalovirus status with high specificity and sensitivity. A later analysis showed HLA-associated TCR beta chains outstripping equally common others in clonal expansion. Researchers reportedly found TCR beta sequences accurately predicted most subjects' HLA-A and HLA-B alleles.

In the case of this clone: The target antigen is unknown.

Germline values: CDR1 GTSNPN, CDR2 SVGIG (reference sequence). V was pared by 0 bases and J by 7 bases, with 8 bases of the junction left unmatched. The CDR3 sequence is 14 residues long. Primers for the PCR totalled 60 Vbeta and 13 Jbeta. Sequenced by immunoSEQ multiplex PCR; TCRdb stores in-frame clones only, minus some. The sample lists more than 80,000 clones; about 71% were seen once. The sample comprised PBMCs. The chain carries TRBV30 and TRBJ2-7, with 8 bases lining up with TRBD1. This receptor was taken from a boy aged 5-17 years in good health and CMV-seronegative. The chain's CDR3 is CAWSVATGVGEQYF. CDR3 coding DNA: TGTGCCTGGAGTGTGGCGACAGGGGTGGGGGAGCAGTACTTC.